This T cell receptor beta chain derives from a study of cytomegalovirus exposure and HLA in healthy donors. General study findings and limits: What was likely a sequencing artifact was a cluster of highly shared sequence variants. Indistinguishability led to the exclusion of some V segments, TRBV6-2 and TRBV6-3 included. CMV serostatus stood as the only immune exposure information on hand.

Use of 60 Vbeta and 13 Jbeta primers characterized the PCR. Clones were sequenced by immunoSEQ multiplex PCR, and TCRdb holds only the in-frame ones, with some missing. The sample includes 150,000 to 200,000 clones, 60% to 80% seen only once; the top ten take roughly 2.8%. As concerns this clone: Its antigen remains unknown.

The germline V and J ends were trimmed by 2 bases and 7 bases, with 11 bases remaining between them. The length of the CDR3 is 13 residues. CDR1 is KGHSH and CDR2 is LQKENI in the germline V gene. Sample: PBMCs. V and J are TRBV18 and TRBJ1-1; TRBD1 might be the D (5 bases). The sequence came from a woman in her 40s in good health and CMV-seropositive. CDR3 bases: TGTGCCAGCTCACCAGCAGAAGGGGATGAAGCTTTCTTT. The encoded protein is CASSPAEGDEAFF. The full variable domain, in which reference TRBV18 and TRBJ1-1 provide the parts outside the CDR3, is NAGVMQNPRHLVRRRGQEARLRCSPMKGHSHVYWYRQLPEEGLKFMVYLQKENIIDESGMPKERFSAEFPKEGPSILRIQQVVRGDSAAYFCASSPAEGDEAFFGQGTRLTVV.